These 28 T cell receptor beta chains were all obtained from the same sample, sequenced in a study of blood T cell repertoires in COVID-19. The data were produced by immunoSEQ multiplex PCR, yet TCRdb's version contains in-frame clones alone and is incomplete. This sample has 45,000 to 60,000 clones, with 75% to 90% found just once. The sample comprised peripheral blood. These receptors originate from an older woman with acute or convalescent COVID-19.

The chain links TRBV2 to TRBJ1-2; no clear D gene. This CDR3 is built from 15 residues. Trimming took off 5 bases at V and 2 bases at J, with 15 bases between the two ends. CDR1 is SNHLY, CDR2 FYNNEI, per germline. The CDR3 region is CASSLGFSENYGYTF. The CDR3 DNA is TGTGCCAGCAGTTTGGGCTTTAGCGAAAACTATGGCTACACCTTC.

The chain carries TRBV30 and TRBJ2-1, with a weak D call TRBD2 (6 bases). The CDR3 is made up of 14 amino acids. Germline V gene sequence: CDR1 GTSNPN, CDR2 SVGIG (reference sequence). The V and J ends lost 2 bases and 6 bases respectively, with 14 bases between them. This CDR3 reads CAWSPGGALNEQFF. CDR3 bases: TGTGCCTGGAGTCCTGGAGGGGCCCTCAATGAGCAGTTCTTC.

The V and J genes are TRBV6-5 and TRBJ2-7; D call uncertain. Trimming cost V 6 bases and J 5 bases, with 14 bases left between them. The CDR3 covers 13 residues. Per germline, CDR1 MNHEY and CDR2 SVGAGI. The CDR3 sequence: CASSPSGSDEQYF. In nucleotides, the CDR3 is TGTGCCAGCAGCCCCTCGGGTTCCGACGAGCAGTACTTC.

The genes are TRBV7-8 and TRBJ1-5, with D unclear. The CDR3 spans 15 residues. The V end was cut by 5 bases, the J end by 0 bases, with 11 bases between. CDR1 and CDR2 from the germline V gene are SGHVS and FQNEAQ. CDR3 loop: CASSPKATSNQPQHF. The CDR3 region has the DNA TGTGCCAGCAGCCCCAAAGCCACTAGCAATCAGCCCCAGCATTTT.

This clone was found a few times. CDR3 loop: CASSQGNGYTF. As DNA, the CDR3 is TGTGCCAGCAGTCAGGGAAATGGCTACACCTTC. This chain uses TRBV6-2 or TRBV6-3 with TRBJ1-2; D perhaps matches TRBD1 (5 bases). The ends were cut back, 5 bases at V and 6 bases at J, with 7 bases in the middle. The CDR3 sequence is 11 residues long. Germline V gene data show CDR1 as MNHEY and CDR2 as SVGEGT.

The chain carries TRBV19 and TRBJ1-2; 7 bases match TRBD1. CDR1 and CDR2 (germline): LNHDA, SQIVND (reference sequence). After removal of 5 bases from V and 4 bases from J, the junction contained 7 bases not matched to a gene. The CDR3 extends over 14 amino acids. CDR3 protein: CASSYTGTVYGYTF. CDR3 nucleotide sequence: TGTGCCAGTAGTTATACCGGGACAGTCTATGGCTACACCTTC.

This clone was detected a few times. The chain uses TRBV4-2 and TRBJ2-7, with no clear D. Germline CDR1 and CDR2: LGHNA and YNFKEQ. The V and J ends lost 4 bases and 0 bases respectively, with 25 bases between them. The CDR3 extends over 19 amino acids. CDR3: CASSPLDTTGVPRSYEQYF. The CDR3, as DNA: TGTGCCAGCAGCCCCCTCGATACAACCGGAGTGCCCCGCTCCTACGAGCAGTACTTC.

The rearrangement links TRBV23-1 to TRBJ1-1; 7 bases match TRBD1. TRBV23-1 is an ORF, with its function uncertain. The trim removed 0 bases at V and 0 bases at J, leaving 4 bases unmatched. The CDR3 is 16 amino acids. DNA of the CDR3: TGCGCCAGCAGTCAATCGGGACAGCACATGAACACTGAAGCTTTCTTT. Translating gives CASSQSGQHMNTEAFF.

The V call is TRBV7-2, the J call TRBJ2-2; TRBD2 aligns across 11 bases. The CDR3 is made up of 19 amino acids. Germline CDR1 SGHTA, CDR2 FQGNSA. Germline trimming cut 0 bases from V and 7 bases from J; bases unmatched to any gene: 13. The CDR3 DNA reads as TGTGCCAGCAGCTTAGCTTCAGCGTCTAGCGGGAGGACCAACGGGGAGCTGTTTTTT. Amino acid sequence: CASSLASASSGRTNGELFF.

The table lists this clone with a few counts. The CDR3 is CASSFQYNSPLHF. The CDR3 DNA sequence: TGTGCCAGCAGCTTTCAGTATAATTCACCCCTCCACTTT. This chain links TRBV7-2 with TRBJ1-6; no clear D gene. Germline loops: CDR1 SGHTA, CDR2 FQGNSA. V lost 3 bases and J lost 4, with 4 bases in between. CDR3 length: 13 residues.

This chain uses TRBV4-2 with TRBJ2-2; 8 bases align to TRBD2. The trim removed 2 bases at V and 2 bases at J, leaving 7 bases unmatched. Germline CDR1 reads LGHNA; CDR2 reads YNFKEQ. The CDR3 loop spans 17 amino acids. The CDR3 region has the DNA TGTGCCAGCAGCCAAAGTTCGCGGGGGGACAACACCGGGGAGCTGTTTTTT. Amino acids: CASSQSSRGDNTGELFF.

The chain is built from TRBV21-1 and TRBJ1-5; TRBD1, as called in the table, went unchecked against the DNA. TRBV21-1 is noted as a pseudogene. This CDR3 has 16 amino acids. The CDR3: CASTRKKQGADQPQHF. The CDR3 DNA follows: TGTGCCAGCACACGGAAAAAACAGGGAGCAGACCAGCCCCAGCATTTT.

The V gene is TRBV5-1, the J gene TRBJ2-7; 10 positions match TRBD2. V dropped 6 bases and J dropped 4; count of bases not matched to a gene: 10. Germline CDR1 reads SGHRS; CDR2 reads YFSETQ. CDR3 size: 15 residues. As DNA, the CDR3 is TGCGCCAGCACCGACGGTATTAGCGGGAGGTACGAGCAGTACTTC. Its protein is CASTDGISGRYEQYF.

V and J are TRBV19 and TRBJ1-2; 8 bases match TRBD1. The V gene end was trimmed by 6 bases and the J gene end by 6 bases; junction bases not matched to a gene: 12. Germline V gives CDR1 LNHDA, CDR2 SQIVND (reference sequence). The length of the CDR3 is 15 residues. The CDR3 sequence is CASSNQGAASHGYTF. CDR3 nucleotide sequence: TGTGCCAGTAGCAATCAGGGGGCAGCCTCCCATGGCTACACCTTC.

The rearrangement uses TRBV3-1 (or the pseudogene TRBV3-2) and TRBJ1-1; tentatively, D is TRBD1 (6 bases). This CDR3 has 13 residues. V lost 4 bases and J 4 bases, leaving 10 bases between the germline ends. Germline-derived CDR1 and CDR2 are LGHDT and YNNKEL (reference sequence). The CDR3 here is CASSPRTATEAFF. The CDR3, as DNA: TGTGCCAGCAGCCCACGGACAGCCACTGAAGCTTTCTTT.

This clone has more than one count but fewer than ten. The chain combines TRBV6-4 with TRBJ2-3; the match to TRBD2 covers 10 bases. The CDR3 totals 15 residues. V was pared by 3 bases and J by 3 bases, with 3 bases of the junction left unmatched. Germline CDR1 reads MRHNA; CDR2 reads SNTAGT. Here the CDR3 DNA reads TGTGCCAGCAGTGAAACTAGCGGGACGACAGATACGCAGTATTTT. This encodes CASSETSGTTDTQYF.

The chain is built from TRBV5-4 and TRBJ1-1; tentatively, D is TRBD1 (6 bases). V dropped 4 bases and J dropped 1 base, with 8 bases sitting between them. The CDR3 is made up of 13 amino acids. Germline V lookup: CDR1 SGHNT, CDR2 YYREEE (reference sequence). In DNA form, the CDR3 reads TGTGCCAGCAGCCCGACAGGGAACACTGAAGCTTTCTTT. Amino acids: CASSPTGNTEAFF. Combining the CDR3 with reference TRBV5-4 and TRBJ1-1 gives the whole variable domain ETGVTQSPTHLIKTRGQQVTLRCSSQSGHNTVSWYQQALGQGPQFIFQYYREEENGRGNFPPRFSGLQFPNYSSELNVNALELDDSALYLCASSPTGNTEAFFGQGTRLTVV.

The chain recombines TRBV6-5 with TRBJ1-3; no clear D. This CDR3 has 15 amino acids. Between the trimmed V and J ends, which lost 2 bases and 3 bases, there was a span of 11 bases. CDR1 is MNHEY and CDR2 is SVGAGI in the germline V gene. The CDR3 DNA sequence: TGTGCCAGCAGTTACACCGGGTTGGGTGGAAACACCATATATTTT. Translated: CASSYTGLGGNTIYF.

The chain links TRBV3-1 (or the pseudogene TRBV3-2) to TRBJ2-7; 10 bases fit TRBD2. Germline CDR1 LGHDT, CDR2 YNNKEL (reference sequence). The J segment lost 5 bases and the V segment lost 2 bases, leaving 9 bases of the junction unmatched. The CDR3 runs to 16 residues. CDR3 in amino acids: CASSQRLSGRNHEQYF. The CDR3 DNA reads TGTGCCAGCAGCCAACGCCTTAGCGGGAGGAACCACGAGCAGTACTTC.

The V gene is TRBV10-3, the J gene TRBJ1-4, with 7 bases matching TRBD1. CDR1 is ENHRY and CDR2 is SYGVKD in the germline V gene. The trim removed 10 bases at V and 4 bases at J, leaving 6 bases unmatched. The CDR3 length is 13 residues. CDR3: CATNRGNNEKLFF. The CDR3 nucleotides are TGTGCCACAAACAGGGGAAATAATGAAAAACTGTTTTTT.

The V call is TRBV6-1, the J call TRBJ1-4, with a tentative D call TRBD1 (6 bases). Trimming removed 1 base from V and 8 bases from J, with 17 bases in between. Germline values: CDR1 MNHNS, CDR2 SASEGT. The CDR3 loop spans 16 amino acids. CDR3 DNA: TGTGCCAGCAGTGAAGGGGGGTCAGGGGTAGGAGAAAAACTGTTTTTT. Its translation is CASSEGGSGVGEKLFF.

The CDR3 reads CASSHGVRTEAFF. The CDR3 DNA sequence: TGTGCCAGCAGCCACGGGGTTAGGACTGAAGCTTTCTTT. The V call is TRBV3-1 (or the pseudogene TRBV3-2), the J call TRBJ1-1; D unclear. Trimming shortened V by 3 bases and J by 5 bases, and 10 bases separated the two germline ends. CDR1 and CDR2 from the germline V gene are LGHDT and YNNKEL (reference sequence). The CDR3 consists of 13 residues.

This chain uses TRBV6-5 with TRBJ2-3, with 11 bases lining up with TRBD1. J was trimmed by 7 bases and V by 9 bases; bases with no gene match: 9. CDR1 MNHEY and CDR2 SVGAGI come from the germline V gene. The CDR3 runs 14 residues. CDR3: CASSGTGGEYTQYF. CDR3 sequence (DNA): TGTGCCAGTTCCGGGACAGGGGGTGAATATACGCAGTATTTT.

V usage is TRBV30 and J usage is TRBJ2-1, with 10 bases aligning to TRBD2. The CDR3 length is 14 residues. Trimming removed 3 bases from V and 7 bases from J; junction bases left unmatched: 6. CDR1 is GTSNPN, CDR2 SVGIG, per germline (reference sequence). In DNA, the CDR3 is TGTGCCTGGAGAAAGCGGGGGGGCATGAATGAGCAGTTCTTC. Translation: CAWRKRGGMNEQFF.

This clone came up a few times. Different DNA sequences within this sample yield the same CDR3. The CDR3 region is CASSVAGVTGELFF. The CDR3 DNA reads as TGTGCCAGCAGCGTCGCGGGTGTCACCGGGGAGCTGTTTTTT. The chain recombines TRBV9 with TRBJ2-2, with D maybe TRBD2 (5 bases). Germline V gene sequence: CDR1 SGDLS, CDR2 YYNGEE. The V and J ends lost 2 bases and 4 bases respectively, with 9 bases between them. The CDR3 has 14 residues.

This chain connects TRBV25-1 to TRBJ1-3; no reliable D call. Between the trimmed V and J ends, which lost 1 base and 0 bases, there was a span of 16 bases. Germline CDR1 is MGHDK and CDR2 is SYGVNS. This CDR3 region has 18 residues. The CDR3 DNA sequence: TGTGCCAGCAGTGAATTGTTCTTGACACCGAGCTCTGGAAACACCATATATTTT. It specifies CASSELFLTPSSGNTIYF.

This chain links TRBV4-2 with TRBJ1-1, with 9 positions matching TRBD1. The CDR3 runs 14 residues. Trimming at V came to 5 bases and at J to 4 bases, leaving 5 bases not matched to a gene. Germline CDR1 LGHNA, CDR2 YNFKEQ. The CDR3 DNA reads as TGTGCCAGCAGCGAGAACAGGGGGCTCACTGAAGCTTTCTTT. Its protein is CASSENRGLTEAFF.

This clone was observed a few times. The chain employs TRBV18 and TRBJ1-1, with D perhaps matching TRBD1 (5 bases). Looked up from germline, CDR1 is KGHSH and CDR2 is LQKENI. V gave up 3 bases and J gave up 2 bases, with 16 bases separating them. The CDR3 covers 16 residues. The CDR3 DNA sequence: TGTGCCAGCTCACCCTATTCAGACAGTTCAAACACTGAAGCTTTCTTT. Residues: CASSPYSDSSNTEAFF.